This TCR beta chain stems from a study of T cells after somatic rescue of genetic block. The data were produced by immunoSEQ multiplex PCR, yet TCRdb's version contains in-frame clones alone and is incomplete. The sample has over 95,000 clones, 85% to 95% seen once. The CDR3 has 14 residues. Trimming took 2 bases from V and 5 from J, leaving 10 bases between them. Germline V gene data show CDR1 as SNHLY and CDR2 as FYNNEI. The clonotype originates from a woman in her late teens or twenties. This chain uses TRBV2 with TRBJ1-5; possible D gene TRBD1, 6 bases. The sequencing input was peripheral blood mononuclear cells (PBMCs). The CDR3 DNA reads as TGTGCCAGCAGTGAAAGCAGGGGAGATCAGCCCCAGCATTTT. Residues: CASSESRGDQPQHF.